This TCR beta chain was sequenced for a study of T cells in Graves' hyperthyroidism and ophthalmopathy (dated by TCRdb to about 2019). Some background on the complete study: Peripheral blood was collected at initial diagnosis, before any treatment. A discovery cohort of about a hundred patients, 43 with Graves' ophthalmopathy and 55 to 65 with stable Graves' hyperthyroidism, was used to find distinguishing TCR V-J signatures. An independent validation cohort of about 19 hyperthyroidism patients and 15 or so patients who later progressed to ophthalmopathy tested prospective prediction of ophthalmopathy. The approximately 98 discovery patients were randomly divided into training and test sets at a 7:3 ratio. In roughly six Graves' hyperthyroidism patients, the study also compared T-cell repertoires from thyroid tissue with T-cell repertoires from blood. Following sampling, methimazole starting at 30 mg daily was given to hyperthyroidism patients, and high-dose intravenous methylprednisolone was given to ophthalmopathy patients. The paper reports TCR Vbeta CDR3 sequencing of approximately 140 peripheral blood samples: 40 or so ophthalmopathy, under 85 hyperthyroidism and around 17 progressor patients. Overall results and qualifications from the work: During validation, the model predicted progression to ophthalmopathy a median of around 7 months ahead of onset, with more than 60% sensitivity and 72.22% specificity. Ophthalmopathy was separated from stable hyperthyroidism by a 13 V-J signature model, with approximately 89% sensitivity and approximately 81% specificity obtained in cross-validation and 80%/75% obtained in testing. Sample size was not statistically predetermined, and investigators were not blinded to group allocation. Most expanded thyroid clonotypes (frequency above 0.001) were also detected in blood, suggesting blood repertoires may reflect thyroid immune responses.

This clonotype was recorded at least ten times. Which antigen it targets is not known. Base quality data are lacking; no much larger clone is found one base away. TCR beta CDR3 regions were amplified from RNA transcripts. The first round of RT-PCR for the TCR CDR3 was performed with the HTBI primer set and the Qiagen OneStep RT-PCR kit. Libraries were constructed in a second round of multiplex PCR, after which size selection and purification were performed. Libraries were sequenced paired-end with 100 bp reads on an Illumina HiSeq2000. Under the source paper's analysis protocol: SOAPnuke was used to process the raw data, with reads discarded if the reads contained adapters or uncalled bases, had a mean Phred below 15, or lacked an exact constant-primer or identifier match. COPE v1.2.5 was used to merge the high-quality paired reads, and each unique nucleotide sequence was defined as a clonotype. MiTCR v1.1 was used to align clonotypes to the IMGT TRBV, TRBD and TRBJ reference segments. Analysis was restricted to V-J combinations with a frequency above 0.0001, which covered roughly 99% of repertoires. The TCS score was defined as the ratio of F50 (clonal expansion) to E x V (chaos), calculated using BLOSUM62-based TCRdist between CDR3 peptides within each V-J. Welch's t-statistics and random forest reduced around 550 V-J features to 13, which were used in a naive Bayes classifier (R e1071). TCRdb reworked the public reads: Q25 trimming with fastp, MiXCR clone assembly, productive beta chains retained. Rows are combined by CDR3 protein, so each entry shows the most common genes and DNA. Clone size and V and J calls follow TCRdb, not the original study. Counted in this sample were some 350,000 distinct CDR3 sequences; roughly 15% of them appeared once. The top ten hold about 21% of the sample.

Ophthalmopathy patients had moderately to severely active disease, Clinical Activity Score of at least 3, NOSPECS grade of at least 4, and duration under 3 months. Exclusion was applied to patients with uncontrolled infections, other autoimmune diseases, pregnancy or lactation. Diagnoses were established on the basis of clinical symptoms, serum thyroxine and TRAb, thyroid ultrasound, and orbital computed tomography. PBMCs were separated from under 12 ml of fresh peripheral blood using Ficoll-Paque density gradient centrifugation. Total RNA was extracted with Trizol reagent, and quality was checked on an Agilent 2100 Bioanalyzer. Based on the germline V gene, the CDR1 and CDR2 sequences are SQVTM and ANQGSEA. The CDR3 has 14 amino acids, counting the end cysteine and phenylalanine. This entry keeps only the CDR3 DNA: 42 bases, framed from base 1. The junction shows trimming of 5 bases on V and 4 bases on J, and the gene matches do not reach 10 bases of it.

This TCR came from an older woman with Graves' ophthalmopathy. Sequencing input: blood. The chain is encoded by TRBV29-1 joined to TRBJ1-1, with 7 bases aligning to TRBD1. CDR3 reads: CSVKPGGLGTEAFF. The DNA is TGCAGCGTTAAGCCAGGGGGGTTAGGCACTGAAGCTTTCTTT.